A single sample is the source of the 21 T cell receptor beta chains below, sequenced in a study of identical twins. MiXCR, applied by TCRdb to the 5' RACE reads, yields one record per CDR3 protein. This table has some 710,000 distinct CDR3 sequences, around 5.7% appearing once. The sequencing input was naive T cells sorted from blood. These receptors all stem from a young man in good health.

This clonotype was observed a few times. The chain combines TRBV6-2 or TRBV6-3 with TRBJ2-1; D is undetermined. The CDR3 length is 14 residues. The ends were cut back, 10 bases at V and 2 bases at J, with 15 bases in the middle. The germline gives CDR1 MNHEY, CDR2 SVGEGT. CDR3 coding DNA: TGTGCCACCTCGGCCCTTCCTACCTACAATGAGCAGTTCTTC. It yields the protein CATSALPTYNEQFF.

This clonotype was seen a few times. The gene calls are TRBV4-2 and TRBJ2-5, with D perhaps being TRBD1 or TRBD2 (6 bases each). Germline CDR1 reads LGHNA; CDR2 reads YNFKEQ. V lost 2 bases and J lost 4, with 11 bases in between. The CDR3 runs to 14 residues. The CDR3 sequence is CASSQPQGGETQYF. CDR3 in DNA: TGTGCCAGCAGCCAACCACAGGGAGGAGAGACCCAGTACTTC.

The rearrangement links TRBV5-1 to TRBJ2-1; TRBD2 matches at 9 bases. Per germline, CDR1 SGHRS and CDR2 YFSETQ. This CDR3 is built from 14 residues. V was pared by 8 bases and J by 0 bases, with 3 bases of the junction left unmatched. CDR3 sequence (DNA): TGCGCCAGTTATAGCGGGAGCTCCTACAATGAGCAGTTCTTC. Translation: CASYSGSSYNEQFF.

This clonotype was observed a few times. The gene calls are TRBV20-1 and TRBJ1-2, with 7 bases identical to TRBD1. Trimming cost V 6 bases and J 1 base; bases outside gene matches: 8. CDR1 and CDR2 from the germline V gene are DFQATT and SNEGSKA (reference sequence). This CDR3 has 14 residues. DNA for the CDR3: TGCAGTGCCTTAGACAGGGATCTTAACTATGGCTACACCTTC. Protein: CSALDRDLNYGYTF.

Many counts were recorded for this clonotype. V usage is TRBV7-2 and J usage is TRBJ2-7; 8 bases align to TRBD2. V lost 2 bases, J lost 3 bases, and 0 bases stayed unmatched. The CDR3 runs to 13 residues. Germline assignment: CDR1 SGHTA and CDR2 FQGNSA. The CDR3 here is CASSLTSGYEQYF. CDR3 nucleotide sequence: TGTGCCAGCAGCTTAACTAGCGGCTACGAGCAGTACTTC.

The chain links TRBV5-1 to TRBJ2-7; no clear D gene. This CDR3 has 13 amino acids. Per germline, CDR1 SGHRS and CDR2 YFSETQ. The germline V and J ends were trimmed by 4 bases and 5 bases, with 13 bases remaining between them. DNA of the CDR3: TGCGCCAGCAGCCCCCTTACACAAAACGAGCAGTACTTC. Its translation is CASSPLTQNEQYF.

This clonotype was counted only a few times. The J gene is TRBJ1-1, the V gene TRBV7-9, with D maybe TRBD1 (5 bases). Trimming stripped 2 bases from V and 1 base from J, with 11 bases between. CDR1 is SEHNR and CDR2 is FQNEAQ in the germline V gene (reference sequence). The CDR3 has 15 amino acids. The CDR3 region is CASSLRSGSNTEAFF. The CDR3 nucleotides read TGTGCCAGCAGCTTAAGGTCAGGGTCGAACACTGAAGCTTTCTTT.

This clonotype was counted ten times or more. The CDR3 here is CASSPAGVADTQYF. The CDR3, as DNA: TGTGCCAGCAGCCCCGCGGGGGTCGCAGATACGCAGTATTTT. The chain couples TRBV7-8 to TRBJ2-3; 7 nucleotides agree with TRBD2. CDR1 is SGHVS and CDR2 is FQNEAQ in the germline V gene. The CDR3 is 14 residues long. J gave up 4 bases and V 5 bases, and 6 bases lay outside the gene matches.

This clonotype came up many times. This sequence joins TRBV10-3 and TRBJ1-1; TRBD1 matches 7 bases. The CDR3 runs to 12 residues. V lost 7 bases and J lost 7; bases outside the gene matches: 6. Looked up from germline, CDR1 is ENHRY and CDR2 is SYGVKD. CDR3 DNA: TGTGCCATCAAATCCGGGACAGATGAAGCTTTCTTT. It specifies CAIKSGTDEAFF.

This clonotype has a handful of counts. V usage is TRBV5-1 and J usage is TRBJ1-2; unclear D gene. The CDR3 is 14 amino acids. Germline V gene sequence: CDR1 SGHRS, CDR2 YFSETQ. V lost 0 bases and J 5 bases, leaving 11 bases between the germline ends. CDR3 residues: CASSLEGAGYGYTF. The CDR3 coding sequence is TGCGCCAGCAGCTTGGAGGGCGCGGGTTATGGCTACACCTTC.

This clonotype turned up a few times. The chain combines TRBV5-4 with TRBJ1-1; tentatively, D is TRBD1 (5 bases). Germline V gene lookup returns CDR1 SGHNT and CDR2 YYREEE (reference sequence). This CDR3 is 15 amino acids long. Trimming left V 0 bases short and J 1 base short, with 10 bases between. The CDR3 region is CASSLGGERNTEAFF. In nucleotides, the CDR3 is TGTGCCAGCAGCTTGGGAGGGGAGAGGAACACTGAAGCTTTCTTT.

This clonotype was recorded at least ten times. CDR3 protein: CASSLEGSSWIDEQYF. The CDR3 DNA sequence: TGTGCCAGCAGCTTAGAAGGCTCTAGCTGGATCGACGAGCAGTACTTC. The V and J genes are TRBV7-6 and TRBJ2-7; weak D call: TRBD2 (5 bases). The CDR3 sequence is 16 residues long. Trimming took off 1 base at V and 5 bases at J, with 18 bases between the two ends. The germline V gene encodes CDR1 SGHVS and CDR2 FNYEAQ.

The sample holds many counts of this clonotype. V and J are TRBV7-2 and TRBJ1-1; D is undetermined. The CDR3 spans 14 residues. CDR1 and CDR2 (germline): SGHTA, FQGNSA. The V and J ends lost 1 base and 4 bases respectively, with 10 bases between them. This CDR3 reads CASSLDGLSTEAFF. The CDR3 nucleotides read TGTGCCAGCAGCTTAGATGGGTTGAGCACTGAAGCTTTCTTT.

Many counts were recorded for this clonotype. This chain joins TRBV12-3 or TRBV12-4 and TRBJ1-5; D may be TRBD1 (5 bases). This CDR3 spans 13 amino acids. V was cut by 1 base and J by 6 bases, with 7 bases left in between. Written as DNA, the CDR3 is TGTGCCAGCAGTTTAGGCAGGGCTCAGCCCCAGCATTTT. It translates to CASSLGRAQPQHF.

The chain has TRBV15 and TRBJ2-3; TRBD2 matches 10 bases. V was clipped by 4 bases and J by 0 bases; unmatched bases: 4. The CDR3 has 16 amino acids. Germline assignment: CDR1 LNHNV and CDR2 YYDKDF (reference sequence). The CDR3 DNA reads as TGTGCCACCAGCAAAACTAGCGGGATTAGCACAGATACGCAGTATTTT. Residues: CATSKTSGISTDTQYF.

There are many counts of this clonotype. The chain combines TRBV6-1 with TRBJ2-3; TRBD1 agrees at 8 bases. The CDR3 is made up of 15 amino acids. Germline V lookup: CDR1 MNHNS, CDR2 SASEGT. Unmatched junction bases numbered 10, after V lost 4 bases and J lost 7 bases. CDR3 coding DNA: TGTGCCAGCAGTGCCTCCGGGACAGGTTATTATACGCAGTATTTT. Residues: CASSASGTGYYTQYF.

J is TRBJ2-1 and V is TRBV25-1; D not certain. Germline V lookup: CDR1 MGHDK, CDR2 SYGVNS. This CDR3 spans 13 amino acids. Trimming took off 6 bases at V and 7 bases at J, with 13 bases between the two ends. The chain's CDR3 is CASSPPIQNEQFF. The CDR3 DNA reads as TGTGCCAGCAGCCCTCCTATACAGAATGAGCAGTTCTTC.

The genes are TRBV7-9 and TRBJ2-1; 11 bases map to TRBD1. CDR3 length equals 15 residues. Germline V lookup: CDR1 SEHNR, CDR2 FQNEAQ (reference sequence). Trimming at V came to 3 bases and at J to 8 bases, leaving 6 bases not matched to a gene. CDR3 in DNA: TGTGCCAGCAGCTTTTGGACAGGGGGCCAAGATGAGCAGTTCTTC. It is translated as CASSFWTGGQDEQFF.

Many counts were recorded for this clonotype. This chain joins TRBV29-1 and TRBJ2-2, with D perhaps being TRBD1 or TRBD2 (5 bases each). Germline-derived CDR1 and CDR2 are SQVTM and ANQGSEA. The CDR3 contains 12 residues. V dropped 6 bases and J dropped 5 bases, with 10 bases sitting between them. As DNA, the CDR3 is TGCAGCGTCCCCTGGGGGACCGGGGAGCTGTTTTTT. It codes for CSVPWGTGELFF.

The chain couples TRBV6-1 to TRBJ1-2; D perhaps matches TRBD1 (5 bases). Trimming removed 4 bases from V and 6 bases from J, with 12 bases in between. Germline CDR1 reads MNHNS; CDR2 reads SASEGT. The CDR3 contains 13 residues. The DNA of the CDR3 is TGTGCCAGCAGTGGGGGGTGGGGAGATGGCTACACCTTC. Its translation is CASSGGWGDGYTF.

Many counts were recorded for this clonotype. The chain recombines TRBV10-3 with TRBJ2-7; tentatively, D is TRBD1 (6 bases). The CDR3 sequence is 14 residues long. Germline V gene sequence: CDR1 ENHRY, CDR2 SYGVKD. V shed 0 bases and J shed 7 bases, with 13 bases lying between them. CDR3 region: CAISESTGSREQYF. CDR3 bases: TGTGCCATCAGTGAGTCGACAGGTTCTCGGGAGCAGTACTTC.